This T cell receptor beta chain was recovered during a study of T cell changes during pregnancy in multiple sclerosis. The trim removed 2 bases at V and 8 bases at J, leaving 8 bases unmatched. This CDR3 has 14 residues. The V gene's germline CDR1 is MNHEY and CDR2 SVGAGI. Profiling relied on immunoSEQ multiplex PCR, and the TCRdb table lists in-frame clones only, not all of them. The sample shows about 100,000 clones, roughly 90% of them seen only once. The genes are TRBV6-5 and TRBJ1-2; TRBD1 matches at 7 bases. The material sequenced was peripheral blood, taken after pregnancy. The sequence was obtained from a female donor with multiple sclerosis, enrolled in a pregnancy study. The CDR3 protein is CASSYVGQFGGYTF. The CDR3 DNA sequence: TGTGCCAGCAGTTACGTGGGACAGTTTGGAGGCTACACCTTC.